Shown below are 5 T cell receptor beta chains from a single sample sequenced in a study of blood T cells in healthy people across ages. Together with a sample-barcoded 5' primer, a J-beta primer mix was included in a second PCR lasting about 6 to 12 cycles. TCRdb used MiXCR to reprocess the 5' RACE reads, holding one entry per CDR3 protein. The sample shows around 990,000 distinct CDR3 sequences, 35% to 40% of them seen only once. Sequenced input: blood. The receptors derive from a man in his late teens or twenties in good health.

This clonotype occurred a few times. The chain is built from TRBV4-3 and TRBJ2-1; D not certain. The J call may not be correct, given that the DNA end is closer to TRBJ2-7. CDR3 length equals 16 residues. Germline CDR1 LGHNA, CDR2 YSLEER. In nucleotides, the CDR3 is TGCGCCAGCAGCTCCAATACAGCAAACTCCTACAATGAGCAGTACTTC. Protein sequence: CASSSNTANSYNEQYF.

This clonotype has a handful of counts. The chain combines TRBV27 with TRBJ1-1, with D hard to call. This CDR3 is 14 amino acids long. The V gene lost 5 bases and the J gene lost 2 bases, with 12 bases spanning the gap. Germline assignment: CDR1 MNHEY and CDR2 SMNVEV (reference sequence). The DNA for the CDR3 is TGTGCCAGCAGTCTCTCCCTATCTAACACTGAAGCTTTCTTT. This sequence encodes CASSLSLSNTEAFF.

This clonotype was picked up a small number of times. The V call is TRBV6-5, the J call TRBJ1-6; D uncertain. CDR1 and CDR2 (germline): MNHEY, SVGAGI. V was trimmed by 6 bases and J by 8 bases, leaving 8 bases between them. The CDR3 length is 12 residues. Here the CDR3 reads CASRGNDSPLHF. The CDR3 nucleotides read TGTGCCAGCAGGGGAAACGATTCACCCCTCCACTTT.

The genes are TRBV6-5 and TRBJ1-6, with 8 nucleotides matching TRBD1. J gave up 7 bases and V 4 bases, and 3 bases lay outside the gene matches. CDR3 size: 14 residues. Per germline, CDR1 MNHEY and CDR2 SVGAGI. The CDR3 bases are TGTGCCAGCAGTTGGACAGGGCACAATTCACCCCTCCACTTT. Amino acid sequence: CASSWTGHNSPLHF.

J is TRBJ2-5 and V is TRBV20-1; D ambiguous. The CDR3 is 15 amino acids. CDR1 is DFQATT and CDR2 is SNEGSKA in the germline V gene (reference sequence). Trimming removed 4 bases from V and 1 base from J, with 16 bases in between. CDR3 DNA: TGCAGTGCTACTCGGTTGGGCCCTCGCCAAGAGACCCAGTACTTC. Encoded protein: CSATRLGPRQETQYF.